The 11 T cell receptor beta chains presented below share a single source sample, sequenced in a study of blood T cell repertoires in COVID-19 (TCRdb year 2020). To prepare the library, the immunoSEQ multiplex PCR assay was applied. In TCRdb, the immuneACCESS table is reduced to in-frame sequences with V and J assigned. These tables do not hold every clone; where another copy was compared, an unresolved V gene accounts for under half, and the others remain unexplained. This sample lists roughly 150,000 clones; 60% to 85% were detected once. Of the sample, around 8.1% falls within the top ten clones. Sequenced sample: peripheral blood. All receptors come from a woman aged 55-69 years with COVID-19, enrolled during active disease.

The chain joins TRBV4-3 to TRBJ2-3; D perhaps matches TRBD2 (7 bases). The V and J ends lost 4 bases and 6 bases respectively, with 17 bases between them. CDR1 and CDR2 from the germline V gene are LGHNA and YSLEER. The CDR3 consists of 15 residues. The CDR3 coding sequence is TGCGCCAGCAGCCGGGGGAGGGGGAGGGCGGATACGCAGTATTTT. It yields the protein CASSRGRGRADTQYF.

In nucleotides, the CDR3 is TGTGCCAGCAGCTCAACGAAGAGACTCGATGAGCAGTTCTTC. It is translated as CASSSTKRLDEQFF. This sequence joins TRBV11-1 and TRBJ2-1; the D is unclear. Trimming took off 4 bases at V and 8 bases at J, with 15 bases between the two ends. Germline V CDR1 and CDR2: SGHAT, FQDESV (reference sequence). The CDR3 is 14 residues long.

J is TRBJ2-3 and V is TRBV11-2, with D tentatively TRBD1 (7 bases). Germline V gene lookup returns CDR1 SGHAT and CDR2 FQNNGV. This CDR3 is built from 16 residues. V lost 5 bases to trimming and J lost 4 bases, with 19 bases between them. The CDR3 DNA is TGTGCCAGCAGCCTAGGGGGCGCGGGGCGGGCAGATACGCAGTATTTT. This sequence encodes CASSLGGAGRADTQYF.

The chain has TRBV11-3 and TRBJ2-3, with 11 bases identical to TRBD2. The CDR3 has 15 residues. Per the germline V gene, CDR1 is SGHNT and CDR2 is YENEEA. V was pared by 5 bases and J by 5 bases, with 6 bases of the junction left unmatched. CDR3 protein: CASSALTSGEDTQYF. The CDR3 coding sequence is TGTGCCAGCAGCGCACTGACTAGCGGGGAAGATACGCAGTATTTT.

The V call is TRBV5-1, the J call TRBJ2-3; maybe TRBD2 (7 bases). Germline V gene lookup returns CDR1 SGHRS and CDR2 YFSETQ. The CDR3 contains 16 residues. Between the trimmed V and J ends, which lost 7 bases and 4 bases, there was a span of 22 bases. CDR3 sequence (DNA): TGCGCCAGCCTCGATCTGGTGGGAGGGGGAGCAGATACGCAGTATTTT. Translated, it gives CASLDLVGGGADTQYF.

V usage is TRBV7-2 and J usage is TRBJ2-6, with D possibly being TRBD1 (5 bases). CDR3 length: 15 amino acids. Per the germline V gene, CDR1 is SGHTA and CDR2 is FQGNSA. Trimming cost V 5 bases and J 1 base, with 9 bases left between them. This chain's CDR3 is CASSPQGSGANVLTF. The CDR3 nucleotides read TGTGCCAGCAGCCCCCAGGGTTCTGGGGCCAACGTCCTGACTTTC.

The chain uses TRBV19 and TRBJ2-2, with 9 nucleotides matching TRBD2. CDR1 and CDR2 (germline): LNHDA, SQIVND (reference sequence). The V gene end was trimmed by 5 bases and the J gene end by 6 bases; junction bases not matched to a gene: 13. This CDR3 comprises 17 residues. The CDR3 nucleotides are TGTGCCAGTAGTGGACCGAGGGGCGGGGGGGCCCCCGGGGAGCTGTTTTTT. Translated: CASSGPRGGGAPGELFF.

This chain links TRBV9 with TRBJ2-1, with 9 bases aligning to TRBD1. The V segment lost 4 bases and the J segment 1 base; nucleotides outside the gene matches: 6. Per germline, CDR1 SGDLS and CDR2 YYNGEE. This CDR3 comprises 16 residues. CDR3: CASSPRGTGSYNEQFF. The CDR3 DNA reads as TGTGCCAGCAGCCCCCGGGGGACAGGGTCCTACAATGAGCAGTTCTTC.

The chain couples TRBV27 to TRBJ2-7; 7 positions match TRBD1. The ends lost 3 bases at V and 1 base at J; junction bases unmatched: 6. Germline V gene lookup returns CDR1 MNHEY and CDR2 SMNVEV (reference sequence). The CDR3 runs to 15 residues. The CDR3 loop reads CASSFRDRVSYEQYF. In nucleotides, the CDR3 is TGTGCCAGCAGTTTCCGTGACAGGGTGTCCTACGAGCAGTACTTC.

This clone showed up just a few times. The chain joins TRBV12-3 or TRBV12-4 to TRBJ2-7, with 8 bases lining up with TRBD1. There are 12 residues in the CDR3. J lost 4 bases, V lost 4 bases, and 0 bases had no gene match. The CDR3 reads CASSWDRYEQYF. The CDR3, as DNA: TGTGCCAGCAGTTGGGACAGGTACGAGCAGTACTTC.

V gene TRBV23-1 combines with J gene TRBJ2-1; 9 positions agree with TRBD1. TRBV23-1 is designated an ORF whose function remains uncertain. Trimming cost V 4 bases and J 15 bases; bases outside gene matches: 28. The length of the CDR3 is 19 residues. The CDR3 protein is CASSRHLSGTGCDQGRRFF. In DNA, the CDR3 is TGCGCCAGCAGTCGCCACCTCTCCGGGACAGGGTGCGATCAGGGGCGGCGGTTCTTC.